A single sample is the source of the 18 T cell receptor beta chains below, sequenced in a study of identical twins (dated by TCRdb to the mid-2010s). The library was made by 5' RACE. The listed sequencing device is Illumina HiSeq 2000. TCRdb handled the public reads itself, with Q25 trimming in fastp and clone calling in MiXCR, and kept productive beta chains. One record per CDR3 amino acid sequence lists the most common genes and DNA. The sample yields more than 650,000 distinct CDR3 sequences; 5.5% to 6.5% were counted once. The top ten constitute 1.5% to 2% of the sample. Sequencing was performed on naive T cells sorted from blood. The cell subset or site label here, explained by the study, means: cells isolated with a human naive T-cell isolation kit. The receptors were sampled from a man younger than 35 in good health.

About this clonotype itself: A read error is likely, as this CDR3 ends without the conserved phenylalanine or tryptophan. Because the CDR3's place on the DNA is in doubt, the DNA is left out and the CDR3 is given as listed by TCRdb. CDR3: CASSLPEDSFRV. The J gene is TRBJ2-1, the V gene TRBV7-9; whether TRBD2, the table's D call, matches the DNA was not checked. The CDR3 has 12 residues if both end residues are counted. Germline CDR1 and CDR2: SEHNR and FQNEAQ (reference sequence).

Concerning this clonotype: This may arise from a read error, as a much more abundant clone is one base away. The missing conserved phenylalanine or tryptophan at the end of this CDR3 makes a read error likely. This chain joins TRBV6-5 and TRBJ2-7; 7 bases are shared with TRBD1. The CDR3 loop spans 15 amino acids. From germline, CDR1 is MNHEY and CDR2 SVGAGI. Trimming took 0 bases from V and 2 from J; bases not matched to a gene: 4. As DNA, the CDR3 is TGTGCCAGCAGTTACTCGGGTCAGGGGGCCTACGAGCAGTACTAC. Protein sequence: CASSYSGQGAYEQYY.

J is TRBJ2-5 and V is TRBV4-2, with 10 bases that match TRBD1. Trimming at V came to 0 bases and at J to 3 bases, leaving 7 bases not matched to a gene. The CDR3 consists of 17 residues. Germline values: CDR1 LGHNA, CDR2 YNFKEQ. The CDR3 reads CASSQEVTGGWKETQYF. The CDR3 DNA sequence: TGTGCCAGCAGCCAAGAGGTGACAGGGGGCTGGAAAGAGACCCAGTACTTC.

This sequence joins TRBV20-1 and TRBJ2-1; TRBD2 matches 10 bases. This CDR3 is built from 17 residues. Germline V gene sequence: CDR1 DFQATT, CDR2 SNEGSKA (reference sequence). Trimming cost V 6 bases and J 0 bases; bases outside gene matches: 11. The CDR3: CSAPGLATFSSYNEQFF. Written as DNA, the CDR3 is TGCAGTGCCCCGGGACTAGCGACCTTTAGCTCCTACAATGAGCAGTTCTTC.

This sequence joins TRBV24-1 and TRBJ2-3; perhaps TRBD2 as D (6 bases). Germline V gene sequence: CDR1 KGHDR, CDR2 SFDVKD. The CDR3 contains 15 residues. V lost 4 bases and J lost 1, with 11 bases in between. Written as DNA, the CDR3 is TGTGCCACCAGTGAGGGACTCGCCGGCACAGATACGCAGTATTTT. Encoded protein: CATSEGLAGTDTQYF.

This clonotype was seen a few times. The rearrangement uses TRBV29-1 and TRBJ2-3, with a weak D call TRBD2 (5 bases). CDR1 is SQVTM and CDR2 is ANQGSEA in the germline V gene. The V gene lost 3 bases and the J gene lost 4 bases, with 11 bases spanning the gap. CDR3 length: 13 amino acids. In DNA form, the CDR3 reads TGCAGCGTTGACTTCCTAGCTGCAGATACGCAGTATTTT. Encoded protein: CSVDFLAADTQYF.

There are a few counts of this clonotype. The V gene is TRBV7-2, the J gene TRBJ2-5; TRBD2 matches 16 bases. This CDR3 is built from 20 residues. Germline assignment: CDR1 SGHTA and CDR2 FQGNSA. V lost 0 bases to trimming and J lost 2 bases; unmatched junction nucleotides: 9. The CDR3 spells CASSLAGHSGLAGGQETQYF. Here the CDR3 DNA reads TGTGCCAGCAGCTTAGCCGGCCATTCGGGACTAGCGGGAGGGCAAGAGACCCAGTACTTC. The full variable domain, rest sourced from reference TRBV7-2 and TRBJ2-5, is GAGVSQSPSNKVTEKGKDVELRCDPISGHTALYWYRQSLGQGLEFLIYFQGNSAPDKSGLPSDRFSAERTGGSVSTLTIQRTQQEDSAVYLCASSLAGHSGLAGGQETQYFGPGTRLLVL.

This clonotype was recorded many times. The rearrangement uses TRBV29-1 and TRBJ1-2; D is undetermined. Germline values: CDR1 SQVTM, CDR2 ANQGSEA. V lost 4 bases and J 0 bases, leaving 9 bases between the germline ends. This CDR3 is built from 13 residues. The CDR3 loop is CSVASGANYGYTF. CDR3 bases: TGCAGCGTTGCGTCCGGAGCTAACTATGGCTACACCTTC.

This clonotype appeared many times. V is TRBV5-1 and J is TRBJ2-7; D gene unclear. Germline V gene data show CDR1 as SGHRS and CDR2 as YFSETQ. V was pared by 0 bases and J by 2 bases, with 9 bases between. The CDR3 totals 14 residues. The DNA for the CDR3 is TGCGCCAGCAGCTTGGCCATGGGCCCCTACGAGCAGTACTTC. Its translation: CASSLAMGPYEQYF.

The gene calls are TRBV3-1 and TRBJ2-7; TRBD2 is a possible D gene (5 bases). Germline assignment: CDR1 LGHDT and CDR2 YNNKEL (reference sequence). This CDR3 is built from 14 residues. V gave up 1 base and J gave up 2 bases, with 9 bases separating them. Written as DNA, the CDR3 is TGTGCCAGCAGCCAAGGTCGGGGAACCTACGAGCAGTACGTC. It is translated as CASSQGRGTYEQYV.

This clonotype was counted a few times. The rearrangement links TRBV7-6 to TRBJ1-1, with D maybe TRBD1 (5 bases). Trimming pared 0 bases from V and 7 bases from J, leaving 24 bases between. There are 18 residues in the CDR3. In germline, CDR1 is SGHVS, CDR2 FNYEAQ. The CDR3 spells CASSLAPGGLAGESEAFF. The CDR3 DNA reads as TGTGCCAGCAGCTTAGCCCCCGGAGGACTTGCGGGGGAAAGTGAAGCTTTCTTT.

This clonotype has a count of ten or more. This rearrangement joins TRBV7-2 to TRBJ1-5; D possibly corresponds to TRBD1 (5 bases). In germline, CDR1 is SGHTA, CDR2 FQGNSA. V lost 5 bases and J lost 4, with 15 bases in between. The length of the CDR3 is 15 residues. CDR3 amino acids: CASSSRVWANQPQHF. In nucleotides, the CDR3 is TGTGCCAGCAGCAGCAGGGTTTGGGCAAATCAGCCCCAGCATTTT.

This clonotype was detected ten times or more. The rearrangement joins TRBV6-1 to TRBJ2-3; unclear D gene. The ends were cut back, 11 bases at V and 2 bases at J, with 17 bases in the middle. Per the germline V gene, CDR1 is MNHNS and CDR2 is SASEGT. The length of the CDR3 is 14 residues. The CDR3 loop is CASQPPGITDTQYF. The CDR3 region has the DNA TGTGCCTCCCAACCCCCGGGTATCACAGATACGCAGTATTTT.

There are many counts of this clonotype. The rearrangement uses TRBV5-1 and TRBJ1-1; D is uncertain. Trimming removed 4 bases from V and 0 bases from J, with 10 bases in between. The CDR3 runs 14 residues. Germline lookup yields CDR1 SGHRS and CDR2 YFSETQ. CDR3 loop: CASSLREVNTEAFF. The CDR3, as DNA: TGCGCCAGCAGCCTCCGCGAAGTGAACACTGAAGCTTTCTTT.

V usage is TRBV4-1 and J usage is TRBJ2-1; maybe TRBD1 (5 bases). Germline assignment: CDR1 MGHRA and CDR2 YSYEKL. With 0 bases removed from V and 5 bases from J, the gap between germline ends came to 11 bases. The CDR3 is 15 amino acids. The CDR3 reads CASSQEGTRDNEQFF. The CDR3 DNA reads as TGCGCCAGCAGCCAAGAGGGAACCAGGGACAATGAGCAGTTCTTC.

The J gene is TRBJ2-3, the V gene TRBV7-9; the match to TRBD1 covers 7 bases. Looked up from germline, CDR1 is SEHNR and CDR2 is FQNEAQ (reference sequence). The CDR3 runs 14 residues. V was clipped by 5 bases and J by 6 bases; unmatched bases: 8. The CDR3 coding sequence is TGTGCCAGCAGCCGGACAGGTGGTTTGGATACGCAGTATTTT. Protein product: CASSRTGGLDTQYF.

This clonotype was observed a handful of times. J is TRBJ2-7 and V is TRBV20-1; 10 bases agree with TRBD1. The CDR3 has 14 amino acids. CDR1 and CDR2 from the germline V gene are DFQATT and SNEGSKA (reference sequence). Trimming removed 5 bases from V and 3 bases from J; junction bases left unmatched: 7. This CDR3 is CSAFFRDRGYEQYF. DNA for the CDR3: TGCAGTGCTTTTTTCCGGGACAGGGGCTACGAGCAGTACTTC.

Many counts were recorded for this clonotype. CDR3 sequence (DNA): TGTGCCAGCAGCCGACTAGCGGAGCAGTTCTTC. Amino acid sequence: CASSRLAEQFF. The chain uses TRBV12-3 or TRBV12-4 and TRBJ2-1; 8 bases line up with TRBD2. The V segment lost 6 bases and the J segment 10 bases; nucleotides outside the gene matches: 2. This CDR3 has 11 residues.